This TCR beta chain was sequenced for a study of T-cell memory formation after mild COVID-19. Study-wide results and caveats: Later expanders leaned CD4+, whereas day 15 to 85 contracting clones were balanced CD4/CD8. Some responding clones appeared in pre-infection memory, suggesting cross-reactive memory joined.

This CDR3 has 16 residues. Per the germline V gene, CDR1 is MGHRA and CDR2 is YSYEKL. V was pared by 2 bases and J by 8 bases, with 21 bases between. One entry per CDR3 protein, called by TCRdb with MiXCR from the 5' RACE reads. The repertoire holds 200,000 to 250,000 distinct CDR3 sequences, with around 9.1% as singletons. This clonotype was recorded a few times. The target antigen is unknown. Material for sequencing was PBMCs or a T cell subset sorted from them (not recorded which). The chain is built from TRBV4-1 and TRBJ1-2; tentatively, D is TRBD1 (6 bases). This TCR derives from a man aged 18 to 35 who had mild COVID-19 (a few samples of this study predate the infection). Cell type and time point are not known. CDR3 loop: CASSQPLKRGGYGYTF. The CDR3 DNA sequence: TGCGCCAGCAGCCAACCCCTTAAAAGGGGGGGTTACGGCTACACCTTC.